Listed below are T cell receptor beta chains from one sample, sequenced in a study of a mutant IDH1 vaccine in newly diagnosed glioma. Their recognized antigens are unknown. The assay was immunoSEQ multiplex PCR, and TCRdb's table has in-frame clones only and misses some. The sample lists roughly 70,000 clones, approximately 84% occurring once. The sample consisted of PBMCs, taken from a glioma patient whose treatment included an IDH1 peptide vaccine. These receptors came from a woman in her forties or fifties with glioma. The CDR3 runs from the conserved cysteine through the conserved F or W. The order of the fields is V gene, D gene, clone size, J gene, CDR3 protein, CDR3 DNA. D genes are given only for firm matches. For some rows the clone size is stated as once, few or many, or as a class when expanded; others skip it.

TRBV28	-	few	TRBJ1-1	CASGLGMNTEAFF	TGTGCCAGTGGTCTCGGGATGAACACTGAAGCTTTCTTT
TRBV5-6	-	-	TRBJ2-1	CASSLGRSYNEQFF	TGTGCCAGCAGCTTAGGTCGCAGTTATAATGAGCAGTTCTTC
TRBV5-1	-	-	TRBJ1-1	CASSPSGISEAFF	TGCGCCAGCAGCCCGAGCGGGATATCTGAAGCTTTCTTT
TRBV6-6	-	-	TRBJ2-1	CASSYSRGDNEQFF	TGTGCCAGCAGTTACTCTCGAGGGGACAATGAGCAGTTCTTC
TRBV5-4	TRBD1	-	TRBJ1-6	CASSPTGYNSPLHF	TGTGCCAGCAGCCCGACAGGGTACAATTCACCCCTCCACTTT
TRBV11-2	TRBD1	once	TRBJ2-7	CASSSPRQGGYEQYF	TGTGCCAGCAGCTCGCCCCGACAGGGGGGGTACGAGCAGTACTTC
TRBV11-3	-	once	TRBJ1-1	CASSPPRRRAYHTEAFF	TGTGCCAGCAGTCCGCCCCGGAGGAGGGCTTACCACACTGAAGCTTTCTTT
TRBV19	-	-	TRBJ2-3	CASSPLDITDTQYF	TGTGCCAGTAGTCCACTGGACATCACAGATACGCAGTATTTT
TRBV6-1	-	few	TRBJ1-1	CASRQTSLGTEAFF	TGTGCCAGCAGACAAACCTCCCTAGGCACTGAAGCTTTCTTT
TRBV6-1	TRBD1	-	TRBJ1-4	CASSGGGTGAEKLFF	TGTGCCAGCAGTGGGGGGGGGACAGGAGCTGAAAAACTGTTTTTT
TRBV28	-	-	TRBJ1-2	CASSLVGYGYTF	TGTGCCAGCAGTTTAGTGGGATATGGCTACACCTTC
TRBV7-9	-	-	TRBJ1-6	CASGWGGDYNSPLHF	TGTGCCAGCGGCTGGGGAGGGGATTATAATTCACCCCTCCACTTT
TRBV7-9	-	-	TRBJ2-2	CASSPRANTGELFF	TGTGCCAGCAGCCCGAGGGCGAACACCGGGGAGCTGTTTTTT
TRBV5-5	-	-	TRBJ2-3	CAGGTRPVADTQYF	TGTGCCGGGGGGACGCGGCCGGTGGCAGATACGCAGTATTTT
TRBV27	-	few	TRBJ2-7	CAAGRLGNYEQYF	TGTGCCGCAGGGCGGTTGGGGAACTACGAGCAGTACTTC
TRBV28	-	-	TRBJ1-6	CASSLPGQANNSPLHF	TGTGCCAGCAGTCTCCCCGGGCAGGCGAACAATTCACCCCTCCACTTT
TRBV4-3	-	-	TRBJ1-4	CASSRVGGPNEKLFF	TGCGCCAGCAGCCGCGTTGGGGGGCCAAATGAAAAACTGTTTTTT
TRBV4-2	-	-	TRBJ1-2	CASSPRGGTNYGYTF	TGTGCCAGCAGCCCCCGGGGGGGGACTAACTATGGCTACACCTTC
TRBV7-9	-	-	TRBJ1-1	CASSLLAGDTEAFF	TGTGCCAGCAGCTTACTGGCGGGGGACACTGAAGCTTTCTTT
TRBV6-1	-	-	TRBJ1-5	CASSVSQVSNQPQHF	TGTGCCAGCAGTGTTTCGCAGGTTTCCAATCAGCCCCAGCATTTT
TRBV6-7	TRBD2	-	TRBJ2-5	CASLIGREETQYF	TGTGCCAGCCTCATTGGGCGGGAGGAGACCCAGTACTTC
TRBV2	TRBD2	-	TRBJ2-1	CASATSGAPGNEQFF	TGTGCCAGCGCGACTAGCGGGGCCCCGGGCAATGAGCAGTTCTTC
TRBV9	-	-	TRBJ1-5	CASSVADINQPQHF	TGTGCCAGCAGCGTAGCTGATATAAATCAGCCCCAGCATTTT
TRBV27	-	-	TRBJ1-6	CASSSGFTYNSPLHF	TGTGCCAGCAGTTCAGGGTTCACCTATAATTCACCCCTCCACTTT
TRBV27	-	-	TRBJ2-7	CASGNEQYF	TGTGCCAGCGGGAACGAGCAGTACTTC
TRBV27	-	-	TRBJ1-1	CASNKVFAGNTEAFF	TGTGCCAGCAATAAAGTTTTCGCGGGGAACACTGAAGCTTTCTTT
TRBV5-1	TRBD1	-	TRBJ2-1	CASSQTGGNSNEQFF	TGCGCCAGCAGCCAAACAGGGGGAAATAGCAATGAGCAGTTCTTC
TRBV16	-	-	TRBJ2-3	CASSQGWGGTDTQYF	TGTGCCAGCAGCCAGGGATGGGGAGGCACAGATACGCAGTATTTT
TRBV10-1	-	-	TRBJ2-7	CASSRGGNYEQYF	TGCGCCAGCAGTCGGGGAGGCAACTACGAGCAGTACTTC
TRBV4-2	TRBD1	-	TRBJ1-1	CASSPDRGRGNTEAFF	TGTGCCAGCAGCCCCGACAGGGGTAGGGGGAACACTGAAGCTTTCTTT
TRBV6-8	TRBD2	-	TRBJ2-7	CASKGLADPHEQYF	TGTGCCAGCAAAGGACTAGCGGATCCCCACGAGCAGTACTTC
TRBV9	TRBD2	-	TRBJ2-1	CASSVGTSDEQFF	TGTGCCAGCAGCGTAGGTACTAGCGATGAGCAGTTCTTC
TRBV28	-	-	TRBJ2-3	CASSFGGNTDTQYF	TGTGCCAGCAGTTTTGGCGGAAACACAGATACGCAGTATTTT
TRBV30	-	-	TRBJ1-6	CAWRPQRRSPLHF	TGTGCCTGGAGACCCCAACGGCGTTCACCCCTCCACTTT
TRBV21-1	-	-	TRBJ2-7	CASSRAGQGKSGYEQYF	TGTGCCAGCAGCAGGGCGGGACAGGGAAAATCGGGCTACGAGCAGTACTTC
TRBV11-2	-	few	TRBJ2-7	CASSALRGSGSYEQYF	TGTGCCAGCAGCGCCCTAAGGGGGTCGGGCAGCTACGAGCAGTACTTC
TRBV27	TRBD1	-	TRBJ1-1	CASSFQGQGEAFF	TGTGCCAGCAGTTTTCAGGGACAGGGGGAGGCTTTCTTT
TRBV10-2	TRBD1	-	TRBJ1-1	CASSQTGADTEAFF	TGCGCCAGCAGCCAAACAGGGGCGGACACTGAAGCTTTCTTT
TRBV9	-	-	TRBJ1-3	CASSAVDRVAGNTIYF	TGTGCCAGCAGCGCGGTGGACAGAGTGGCTGGAAACACCATATATTTT
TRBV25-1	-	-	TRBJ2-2	CASSEYRRTGELFF	TGTGCCAGCAGTGAATATAGGCGGACCGGGGAGCTGTTTTTT
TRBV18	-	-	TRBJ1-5	CASSPGRDNQPQHF	TGTGCCAGCTCACCCGGGAGGGACAATCAGCCCCAGCATTTT
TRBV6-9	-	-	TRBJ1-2	CASRPEGYTF	TGTGCCAGCAGGCCGGAGGGCTACACCTTC